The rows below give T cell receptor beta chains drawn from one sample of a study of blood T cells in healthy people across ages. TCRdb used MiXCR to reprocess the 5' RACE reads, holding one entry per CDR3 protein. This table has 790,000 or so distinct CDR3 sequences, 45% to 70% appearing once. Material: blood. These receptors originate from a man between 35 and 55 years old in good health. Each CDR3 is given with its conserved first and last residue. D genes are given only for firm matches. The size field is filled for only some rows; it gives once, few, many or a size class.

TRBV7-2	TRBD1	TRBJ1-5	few	CASSPRTGGNQPQHF	TGCGCCAGCAGCCCCAGGACAGGGGGCAATCAGCCCCAGCATTTT
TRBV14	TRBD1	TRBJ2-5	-	CASSPNRDRNRETQYF	TGTGCCAGCAGCCCCAACCGGGACAGAAATAGGGAGACCCAGTACTTC
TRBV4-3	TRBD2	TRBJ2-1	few	CASSQSGTSAFEQFF	TGCGCCAGCAGCCAATCCGGGACTAGCGCATTTGAGCAGTTCTTC
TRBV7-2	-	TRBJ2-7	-	CASSLWDASYEQYF	TGTGCCAGCAGCTTGTGGGATGCCTCCTACGAGCAGTACTTC
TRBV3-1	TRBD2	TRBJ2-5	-	CASSQVLAGAMETQYF	TGTGCCAGCAGCCAAGTGCTAGCGGGGGCTATGGAGACCCAGTACTTC
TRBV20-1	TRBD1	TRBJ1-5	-	CSAQGGIYQPQHF	TGCAGTGCTCAAGGGGGCATCTACCAGCCCCAGCATTTT
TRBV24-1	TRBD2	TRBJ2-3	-	CATSDSWGGSDTDTQYF	TGTGCCACCAGTGATTCCTGGGGGGGGAGCGACACAGATACGCAGTATTTT
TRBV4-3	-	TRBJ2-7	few	CASSQDRSWVGYYEQYF	TGCGCCAGCAGCCAAGATCGCTCTTGGGTGGGCTACTACGAGCAGTACTTC
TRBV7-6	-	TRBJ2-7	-	CASSPLTGASSHEQYF	TGTGCCAGCAGCCCTCTGACGGGAGCGAGCTCCCACGAGCAGTACTTC
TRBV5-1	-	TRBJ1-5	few	CASSLDGTADQPQHF	TGCGCCAGCAGCTTGGACGGGACGGCTGATCAGCCCCAGCATTTT
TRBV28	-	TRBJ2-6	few	CASSALISSGANVLTF	TGTGCCAGCAGTGCCTTAATCTCTTCTGGGGCCAACGTCCTGACTTTC
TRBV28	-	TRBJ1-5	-	CASSLGVQGYQPQHF	TGTGCCAGCAGTTTGGGTGTTCAGGGATATCAGCCCCAGCATTTT
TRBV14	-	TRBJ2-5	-	CASSQAGLLEAQYF	TGTGCCAGCAGCCAAGCAGGCCTTCTGGAGGCCCAGTACTTC
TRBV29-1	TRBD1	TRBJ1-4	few	CSVVEQGGPNEKLFF	TGCAGCGTTGTTGAACAGGGGGGACCTAATGAAAAACTGTTTTTT
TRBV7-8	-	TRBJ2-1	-	CASSLSGLVYNEQFF	TGTGCCAGCAGCCTATCTGGATTAGTGTACAATGAGCAGTTCTTC
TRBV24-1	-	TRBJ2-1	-	CATSDLSRQQFF	TGTGCCACCAGTGATTTAAGCCGACAGCAGTTCTTC
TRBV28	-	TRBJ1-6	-	CASSLSGSDSPLHF	TGTGCCAGCAGTTTATCAGGGTCGGATTCACCCCTCCACTTT
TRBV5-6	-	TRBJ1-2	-	CASSPVAGNGYTF	TGTGCCAGCAGCCCCGTGGCAGGGAATGGCTACACCTTC
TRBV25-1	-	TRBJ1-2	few	CASSVAGGYGYTF	TGTGCCAGCAGTGTGGCAGGAGGGTATGGCTACACCTTC
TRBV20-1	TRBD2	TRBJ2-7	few	CSALRSGGTYEQYF	TGCAGTGCTTTGAGAAGCGGGGGTACTTACGAGCAGTACTTC
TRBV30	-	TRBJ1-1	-	CAWSLGSMNTEAFF	TGTGCCTGGAGTCTTGGCAGCATGAACACTGAAGCTTTCTTT
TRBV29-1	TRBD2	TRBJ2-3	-	CSVGTSGAQYF	TGCAGCGTAGGGACTAGCGGAGCGCAGTATTTT
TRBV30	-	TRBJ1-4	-	CACSDRATNEKLFF	TGTGCCTGCTCCGACAGAGCTACTAATGAAAAACTGTTTTTT
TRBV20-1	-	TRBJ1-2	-	CSASRQEKAGYTF	TGCAGTGCTTCCAGGCAGGAGAAGGCTGGCTACACCTTC
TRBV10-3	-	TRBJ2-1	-	CAISEDTAYEQFF	TGCGCCATCAGTGAAGACACAGCCTACGAGCAGTTCTTC
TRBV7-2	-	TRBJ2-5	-	CASSRGSSGETQYF	TGTGCCAGCAGCCGAGGGTCTAGTGGTGAGACCCAGTACTTC
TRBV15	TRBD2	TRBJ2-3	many	CATSGTSGSPDTQYF	TGTGCCACCAGCGGGACTAGCGGGAGCCCCGATACGCAGTATTTT
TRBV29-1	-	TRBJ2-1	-	CSVDDSSYNEQFF	TGCAGCGTTGACGATAGCTCCTACAATGAGCAGTTCTTC
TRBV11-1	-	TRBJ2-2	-	CASSLVKSGRGPFEDTGELFF	TGTGCCAGCAGCTTAGTAAAATCTGGCAGGGGACCTTTCGAGGACACCGGGGAGCTGTTTTTT
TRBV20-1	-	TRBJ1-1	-	CSARNDRQEAFF	TGCAGTGCTAGAAATGACAGACAAGAAGCTTTCTTT
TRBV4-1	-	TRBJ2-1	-	CASSFRGQSSYNEQFF	TGCGCCAGCAGCTTCAGGGGTCAAAGCTCCTACAATGAGCAGTTCTTC
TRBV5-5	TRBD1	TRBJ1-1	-	CASVFLRGGRSEAFF	TGTGCCAGCGTCTTCCTAAGAGGGGGCCGGTCTGAAGCTTTCTTT
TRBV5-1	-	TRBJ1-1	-	CASSFRGTHTEAFF	TGCGCCAGCAGCTTTAGGGGGACTCACACTGAAGCTTTCTTT
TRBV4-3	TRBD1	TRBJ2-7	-	CASSQDWSGQGLEQYF	TGCGCCAGCAGCCAAGATTGGTCGGGACAGGGTCTCGAGCAGTACTTC
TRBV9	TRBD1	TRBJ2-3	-	CASSVGTGEADTQYF	TGTGCCAGCAGCGTAGGGACAGGCGAGGCAGATACGCAGTATTTT
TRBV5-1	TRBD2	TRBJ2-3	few	CASSPKASGRTDTQYF	TGCGCCAGCAGCCCTAAGGCTAGCGGGAGAACAGATACGCAGTATTTT
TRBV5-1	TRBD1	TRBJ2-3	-	CASSLEGATTDTQYF	TGCGCCAGCAGCTTGGAGGGGGCTACCACAGATACGCAGTATTTT
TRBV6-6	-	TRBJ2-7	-	CASSYAISQAEQYF	TGTGCCAGCAGTTACGCGATTAGCCAGGCTGAGCAGTACTTC
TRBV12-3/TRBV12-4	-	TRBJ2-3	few	CATLILGEGTDTQYF	TGTGCCACCCTGATCCTAGGGGAGGGCACAGATACGCAGTATTTT
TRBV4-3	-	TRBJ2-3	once	CASSQVAGNTQYF	TGCGCCAGCAGCCAAGTGGCTGGGAATACGCAGTATTTT
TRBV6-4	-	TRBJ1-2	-	CASSTHGGNHYGYTF	TGTGCCAGCAGCACACATGGGGGTAATCACTATGGCTACACCTTC
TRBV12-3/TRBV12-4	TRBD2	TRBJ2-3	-	CASSPMAGVGTDTQYF	TGTGCCAGCAGTCCAATGGCGGGGGTGGGAACAGATACGCAGTATTTT
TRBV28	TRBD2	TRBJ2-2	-	CASRLAGGKTGELFF	TGTGCCAGCAGACTAGCGGGAGGAAAAACCGGGGAGCTGTTTTTT
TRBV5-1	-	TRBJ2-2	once	CASSLQGSPGELFF	TGCGCCAGCAGCCTCCAAGGGTCTCCCGGGGAGCTGTTTTTT
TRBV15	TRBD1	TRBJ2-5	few	CATSRLQGIEETQYF	TGTGCCACCAGCAGACTACAGGGGATAGAAGAGACCCAGTACTTC
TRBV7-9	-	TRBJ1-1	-	CASSFGFTEAFF	TGTGCCAGCAGCTTTGGTTTCACTGAAGCTTTCTTT